Following are 21 T cell receptor beta chains from one sample sequenced in a study of cytomegalovirus exposure and HLA in healthy donors. 13 Jbeta primers and 60 Vbeta primers were used for the PCR. Profiling relied on immunoSEQ multiplex PCR, and the TCRdb table lists in-frame clones only, not all of them. The data show fewer than 140,000 clones, about 70% seen once. The sample was PBMCs. The source is a woman aged 45-65 years in good health and CMV-seropositive.

The rearrangement links TRBV5-1 to TRBJ2-7, with D maybe TRBD1 (5 bases). The CDR3 consists of 16 residues. V was shortened by 0 bases and J by 2 bases, with 15 bases between the two germline ends. Germline CDR1 is SGHRS and CDR2 is YFSETQ. The CDR3 loop is CASSLGQGLVTYEQYF. In DNA form, the CDR3 reads TGCGCCAGCAGCTTGGGTCAGGGATTAGTGACCTACGAGCAGTACTTC.

The J gene is TRBJ1-2, the V gene TRBV5-1; the match to TRBD1 covers 11 bases. CDR1 and CDR2 from the germline V gene are SGHRS and YFSETQ. The J segment lost 3 bases and the V segment lost 4 bases, leaving 11 bases of the junction unmatched. This CDR3 is 17 amino acids long. The CDR3 sequence: CASSERTGGGGDYGYTF. CDR3 sequence (DNA): TGCGCCAGCAGCGAGCGGACAGGGGGCGGCGGGGACTATGGCTACACCTTC.

The V call is TRBV18, the J call TRBJ2-5; 13 positions match TRBD2. Germline CDR1 and CDR2: KGHSH and LQKENI. This CDR3 has 17 amino acids. V was clipped by 3 bases and J by 1 base; unmatched bases: 5. This CDR3 reads CASSPFGLAGAQETQYF. The CDR3 region has the DNA TGTGCCAGCTCACCTTTCGGACTAGCGGGGGCCCAAGAGACCCAGTACTTC.

This rearrangement joins TRBV10-3 to TRBJ2-3; 15 bases are shared with TRBD2. The CDR3 is made up of 14 amino acids. With 9 bases clipped from V and 5 bases from J, the junction kept 3 bases outside the gene matches. Per the germline V gene, CDR1 is ENHRY and CDR2 is SYGVKD. The DNA for the CDR3 is TGTGCCATAGGGACTAGCGGGGGGAAAGATACGCAGTATTTT. Encoded protein: CAIGTSGGKDTQYF.

The rearrangement links TRBV7-2 to TRBJ1-5; D unclear. V was clipped by 6 bases and J by 2 bases, with 11 bases between them. The germline V gene has CDR1 SGHTA and CDR2 FQGNSA. The CDR3 contains 14 residues. The CDR3 DNA reads TGTGCCAGCAGTCCTAGCGGGGGCAATCAGCCCCAGCATTTT. The encoded protein is CASSPSGGNQPQHF.

V and J are TRBV9 and TRBJ1-1; D perhaps matches TRBD1 (5 bases). The germline V gene has CDR1 SGDLS and CDR2 YYNGEE. The CDR3 sequence is 14 residues long. V dropped 0 bases and J dropped 1 base, with 7 bases sitting between them. The CDR3 nucleotides read TGTGCCAGCAGCGTAGTTCAGGGGAACACTGAAGCTTTCTTT. Translating it yields CASSVVQGNTEAFF.

This clone occurred once. V and J are TRBV5-8 and TRBJ2-7; 12 bases match TRBD2. Germline loops: CDR1 SGHTS, CDR2 YDEGEE. V shed 6 bases and J 2 bases; nucleotides not matched to a gene: 9. The CDR3 extends over 16 amino acids. CDR3 sequence: CASTPLPSGGAYEQYF. DNA for the CDR3: TGTGCCAGCACCCCTCTTCCTAGCGGGGGGGCCTACGAGCAGTACTTC.

Comment on this clone: Other DNA sequences in the sample encode the same CDR3. The chain is built from TRBV30 and TRBJ1-4; maybe TRBD1 (5 bases). The CDR3 extends over 17 amino acids. In germline, CDR1 is GTSNPN, CDR2 SVGIG (reference sequence). V lost 0 bases to trimming and J lost 3 bases, with 17 bases between them. CDR3 sequence (DNA): TGTGCCTGGAGTGTCCAATCTCAAGGGGCAGCTAATGAAAAACTGTTTTTT. This codes for CAWSVQSQGAANEKLFF.

In nucleotides, the CDR3 is TGTGCCAGCAGCGTAGGACTAGCGGAGAGCGAGCAGTACTTC. Translated: CASSVGLAESEQYF. V gene TRBV9 combines with J gene TRBJ2-7, with 9 bases matching TRBD2. From germline, CDR1 is SGDLS and CDR2 YYNGEE. The CDR3 is made up of 14 amino acids. Losses at the gene ends were 0 bases for V and 6 bases for J; bases not matched to a gene: 4.

The chain carries TRBV5-1 and TRBJ1-4; 7 bases are shared with TRBD1. The germline V gene encodes CDR1 SGHRS and CDR2 YFSETQ. The CDR3 totals 16 residues. V shed 0 bases and J 5 bases; nucleotides not matched to a gene: 7. In DNA, the CDR3 is TGCGCCAGCAGCTTGGCCGGATCGACAGGGAATGAAAAACTGTTTTTT. This gives the protein CASSLAGSTGNEKLFF.

The chain links TRBV28 to TRBJ2-3; D not resolved. The CDR3 covers 12 residues. Germline V gives CDR1 MDHEN, CDR2 SYDVKM. V lost 6 bases and J lost 2, with 6 bases in between. The chain's CDR3 is CASRQLTDTQYF. In DNA form, the CDR3 reads TGTGCCAGCAGACAGCTCACAGATACGCAGTATTTT.

The chain has TRBV5-1 and TRBJ2-1; 9 positions match TRBD2. The V segment lost 2 bases and the J segment 2 bases; nucleotides outside the gene matches: 5. Per the germline V gene, CDR1 is SGHRS and CDR2 is YFSETQ. This CDR3 is 16 amino acids long. The CDR3 loop reads CASSLFGGGAYNEQFF. The CDR3 DNA follows: TGCGCCAGCAGCTTATTCGGCGGGGGGGCCTACAATGAGCAGTTCTTC.

This sequence joins TRBV5-1 and TRBJ2-2; tentative D call: TRBD2 (5 bases). The CDR3 covers 15 residues. In germline, CDR1 is SGHRS, CDR2 YFSETQ. V lost 4 bases to trimming and J lost 4 bases, with 14 bases between them. The DNA of the CDR3 is TGCGCCAGCAGCCTCGAGGGCTATAGCACCGGGGAGCTGTTTTTT. Translating it yields CASSLEGYSTGELFF.

The chain joins TRBV7-2 to TRBJ2-1; 10 bases are a match to TRBD2. Germline CDR1 is SGHTA and CDR2 is FQGNSA. Losses at the gene ends were 2 bases for V and 5 bases for J; bases not matched to a gene: 12. This CDR3 has 18 residues. CDR3 sequence: CASSLIALAGGTHNEQFF. DNA of the CDR3: TGTGCCAGCAGCTTAATTGCCTTAGCGGGGGGTACTCACAATGAGCAGTTCTTC.

V gene TRBV5-4 combines with J gene TRBJ2-3; TRBD2 aligns across 8 bases. V was clipped by 2 bases and J by 1 base; unmatched bases: 3. The CDR3 extends over 15 amino acids. Germline V CDR1 and CDR2: SGHNT, YYREEE (reference sequence). The CDR3 is CASSFGRGGTDTQYF. CDR3 coding DNA: TGTGCCAGCAGCTTCGGGCGGGGGGGCACAGATACGCAGTATTTT.

V is TRBV28 and J is TRBJ1-3; tentative D call: TRBD1 (5 bases). CDR3 length equals 14 residues. V gave up 2 bases and J gave up 6 bases, with 11 bases separating them. Germline V gene sequence: CDR1 MDHEN, CDR2 SYDVKM. This CDR3 reads CASSLIREANTIYF. The CDR3 DNA is TGTGCCAGCAGTTTAATCAGGGAAGCAAACACCATATATTTT.

The chain links TRBV6-5 to TRBJ2-1; 9 nucleotides line up with TRBD2. V trimming: 11 bases; J trimming: 9 bases; junction bases outside the gene matches: 17. Germline V gene sequence: CDR1 MNHEY, CDR2 SVGAGI. CDR3 length: 15 residues. The CDR3 DNA reads TGTGCCGGCACCCCTCGGGCGGGGGGGTATAGTGAGCAGTTCTTC. The encoded protein is CAGTPRAGGYSEQFF.

This clone was detected only once. This chain uses TRBV28 with TRBJ2-7; 9 bases match TRBD1. J lost 6 bases, V lost 6 bases, and 6 bases had no gene match. The CDR3 is 13 residues long. The germline V gene has CDR1 MDHEN and CDR2 SYDVKM. The CDR3 DNA reads as TGTGCCAGCAGACCGCCGACAGGGGGCGAGCAGTACTTC. Encoded protein: CASRPPTGGEQYF.

The V and J genes are TRBV2 and TRBJ2-1, with TRBD2 matching over 8 bases. V was clipped by 7 bases and J by 3 bases; unmatched bases: 5. This CDR3 is 14 amino acids long. Germline V lookup: CDR1 SNHLY, CDR2 FYNNEI. The CDR3 protein is CASILAGNYNEQFF. The CDR3 DNA reads TGTGCCAGCATTTTAGCGGGGAACTACAATGAGCAGTTCTTC.

The chain is built from TRBV28 and TRBJ2-1; 7 nucleotides line up with TRBD2. This CDR3 is 14 amino acids long. V was clipped by 6 bases and J by 7 bases; unmatched bases: 9. Germline V gene lookup returns CDR1 MDHEN and CDR2 SYDVKM. CDR3 bases: TGTGCCAGCAGCCGTTGGGAGGGTAATAATGAGCAGTTCTTC. It encodes CASSRWEGNNEQFF.

This chain uses TRBV11-2 with TRBJ1-4, with 7 bases identical to TRBD1. This CDR3 has 15 amino acids. Germline CDR1 SGHAT, CDR2 FQNNGV. The V gene end was trimmed by 5 bases and the J gene end by 11 bases; junction bases not matched to a gene: 14. The CDR3 loop is CASSTPRTGVGKLFF. CDR3 sequence (DNA): TGTGCCAGCAGCACCCCCCGGACAGGAGTTGGGAAACTGTTTTTT.